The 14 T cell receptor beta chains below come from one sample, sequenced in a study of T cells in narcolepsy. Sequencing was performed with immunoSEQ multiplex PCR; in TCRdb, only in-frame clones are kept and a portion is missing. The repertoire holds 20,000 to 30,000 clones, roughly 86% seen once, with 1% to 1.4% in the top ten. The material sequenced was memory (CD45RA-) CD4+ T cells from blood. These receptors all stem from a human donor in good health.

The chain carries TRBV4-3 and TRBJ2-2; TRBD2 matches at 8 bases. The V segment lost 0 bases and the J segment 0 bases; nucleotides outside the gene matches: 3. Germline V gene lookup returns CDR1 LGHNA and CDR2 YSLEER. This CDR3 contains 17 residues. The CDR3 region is CASSQDLGGANTGELFF. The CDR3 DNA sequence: TGCGCCAGCAGCCAAGATCTCGGGGGGGCGAACACCGGGGAGCTGTTTTTT.

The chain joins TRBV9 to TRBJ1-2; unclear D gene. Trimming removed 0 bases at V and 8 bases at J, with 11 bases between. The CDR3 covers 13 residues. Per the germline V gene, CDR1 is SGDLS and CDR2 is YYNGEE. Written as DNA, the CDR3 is TGTGCCAGCAGCGTAGATGTTTTGGGAGGCTACACCTTC. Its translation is CASSVDVLGGYTF.

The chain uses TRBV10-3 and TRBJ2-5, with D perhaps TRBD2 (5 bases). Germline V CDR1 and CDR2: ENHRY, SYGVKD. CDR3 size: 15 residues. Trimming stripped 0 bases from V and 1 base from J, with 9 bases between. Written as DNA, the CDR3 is TGTGCCATCAGTGAGTCAGGCGGGCTCCAAGAGACCCAGTACTTC. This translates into CAISESGGLQETQYF.

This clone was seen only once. CDR3 in amino acids: CASSYSTIPPNIQYF. The CDR3 DNA is TGTGCCAGCAGTTACTCGACGATCCCCCCGAACATTCAGTACTTC. The chain combines TRBV6-6 with TRBJ2-4; no clear D. V gave up 0 bases and J gave up 7 bases, with 13 bases separating them. The CDR3 has 15 residues. CDR1 is MNHNY and CDR2 is SVGAGI in the germline V gene (reference sequence).

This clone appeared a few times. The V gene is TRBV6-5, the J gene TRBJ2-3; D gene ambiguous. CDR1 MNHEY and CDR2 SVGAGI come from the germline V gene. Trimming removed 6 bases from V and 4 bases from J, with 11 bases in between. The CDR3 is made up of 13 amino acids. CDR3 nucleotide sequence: TGTGCCAGCAGCCCTACACACTCAGATACGCAGTATTTT. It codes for CASSPTHSDTQYF.

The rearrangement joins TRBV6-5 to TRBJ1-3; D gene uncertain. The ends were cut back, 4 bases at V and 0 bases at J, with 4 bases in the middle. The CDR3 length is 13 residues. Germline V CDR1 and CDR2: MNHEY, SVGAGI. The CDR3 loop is CASSLGSGNTIYF. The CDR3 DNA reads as TGTGCCAGCAGTTTGGGCTCTGGAAACACCATATATTTT.

CDR3 loop: CASSIDLGGGEKLFF. The CDR3 region has the DNA TGTGCCAGTAGTATAGATCTCGGAGGGGGTGAAAAACTGTTTTTT. The V call is TRBV19, the J call TRBJ1-4; TRBD1 is a possible D gene (6 bases). The CDR3 consists of 15 residues. Germline CDR1 reads LNHDA; CDR2 reads SQIVND (reference sequence). V was pared by 0 bases and J by 7 bases, with 12 bases between.

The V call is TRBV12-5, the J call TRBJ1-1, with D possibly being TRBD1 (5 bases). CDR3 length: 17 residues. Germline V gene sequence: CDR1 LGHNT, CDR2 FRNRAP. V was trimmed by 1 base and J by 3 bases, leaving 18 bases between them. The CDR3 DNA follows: TGTGCTAGTGGTTTGGGAGCGACCGGGCAAGGGGACACTGAAGCTTTCTTT. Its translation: CASGLGATGQGDTEAFF.

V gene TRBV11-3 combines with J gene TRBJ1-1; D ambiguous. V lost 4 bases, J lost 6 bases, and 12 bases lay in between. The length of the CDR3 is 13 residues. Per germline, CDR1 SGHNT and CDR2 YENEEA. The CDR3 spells CASSSRVGAEAFF. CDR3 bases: TGTGCCAGCAGCTCCCGCGTTGGGGCTGAAGCTTTCTTT.

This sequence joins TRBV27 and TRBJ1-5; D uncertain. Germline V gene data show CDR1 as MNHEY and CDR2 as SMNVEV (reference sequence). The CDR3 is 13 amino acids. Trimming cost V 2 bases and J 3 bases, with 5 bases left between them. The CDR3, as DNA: TGTGCCAGCAGTTTAGTTGACAATCAGCCCCAGCATTTT. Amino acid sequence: CASSLVDNQPQHF.

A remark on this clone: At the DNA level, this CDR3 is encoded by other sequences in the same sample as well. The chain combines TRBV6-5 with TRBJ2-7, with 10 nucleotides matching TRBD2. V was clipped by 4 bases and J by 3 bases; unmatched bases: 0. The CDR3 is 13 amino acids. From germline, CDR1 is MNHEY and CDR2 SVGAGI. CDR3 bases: TGTGCCAGCAGTTCTAGCGGGAGCTACGAGCAGTACTTC. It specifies CASSSSGSYEQYF.

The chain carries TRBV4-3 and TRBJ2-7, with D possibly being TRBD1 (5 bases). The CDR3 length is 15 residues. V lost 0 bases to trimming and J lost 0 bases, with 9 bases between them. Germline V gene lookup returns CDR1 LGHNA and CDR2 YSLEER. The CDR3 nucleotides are TGCGCCAGCAGCCAAGAGGCAGGGTTCTCCTACGAGCAGTACTTC. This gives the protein CASSQEAGFSYEQYF.

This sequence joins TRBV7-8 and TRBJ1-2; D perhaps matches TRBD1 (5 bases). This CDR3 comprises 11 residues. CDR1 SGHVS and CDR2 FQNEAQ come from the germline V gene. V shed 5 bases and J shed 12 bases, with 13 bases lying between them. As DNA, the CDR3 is TGTGCCAGCAGCAACGACAGAGGCCACACCTTC. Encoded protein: CASSNDRGHTF.

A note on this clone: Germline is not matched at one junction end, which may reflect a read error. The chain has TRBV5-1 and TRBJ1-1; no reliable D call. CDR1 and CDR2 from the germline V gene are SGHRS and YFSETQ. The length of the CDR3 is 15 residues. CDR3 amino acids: CASNLTPGRNTEAFF. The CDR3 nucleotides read TGCGCCAGCAACTTGACCCCCGGGAGAAACACTGAAGCTTTCTTT.